The rows below give T cell receptor beta chains drawn from one sample of a study of T cell responses to AZD1222 COVID-19 vaccine. The method was immunoSEQ multiplex PCR; TCRdb's version includes in-frame clones alone and lacks a portion of them. This table holds about 170,000 clones, roughly 92% found once. The sequenced sample was peripheral blood, obtained on day 0 of AZD1222 vaccination. The receptor source for this set is an adult in good health. CDR3s include the opening cysteine and the closing phenylalanine or tryptophan. The D gene is left open where the match is weak.

V gene,D gene,J gene,CDR3 length,CDR3 protein,CDR3 DNA
TRBV6-5,TRBD1,TRBJ1-2,15,CASSWQDRGHYGYTF,TGTGCCAGCAGTTGGCAGGACAGGGGGCACTATGGCTACACCTTC
TRBV2,.,TRBJ2-2,15,CASKHETANTGELFF,TGTGCCAGCAAGCATGAGACAGCGAACACCGGGGAGCTGTTTTTT
TRBV30,TRBD1,TRBJ2-1,13,CAWADDRALEQFF,TGTGCCTGGGCTGATGACAGGGCACTTGAGCAGTTCTTC
TRBV19,TRBD1,TRBJ1-1,16,CASSRDSSRMNTEAFF,TGTGCCAGTAGTAGGGACAGCAGCCGTATGAACACTGAAGCTTTCTTT
TRBV7-3,.,TRBJ2-5,15,CASSVRGLTGETQYF,TGTGCCAGCAGCGTAAGGGGGTTAACGGGGGAGACCCAGTACTTC
TRBV2,.,TRBJ2-5,13,CASRVQGRETQYF,TGTGCCAGCAGGGTCCAGGGGAGGGAGACCCAGTACTTC
TRBV19,TRBD1,TRBJ1-4,18,CASSNRDRVLSENEKLFF,TGTGCCAGTAGCAACCGGGACAGGGTTCTTTCGGAGAATGAAAAACTGTTTTTT
TRBV5-4,TRBD1,TRBJ1-6,13,CASSGQGDSPLHF,TGTGCCAGCAGTGGACAGGGGGATTCACCCCTCCACTTT
TRBV20-1,.,TRBJ2-4,12,CSASSAGDIQYF,TGCAGTGCTAGTAGTGCGGGTGACATTCAGTACTTC
TRBV10-3,.,TRBJ1-1,17,CAISESLGAQPNTEAFF,TGTGCCATCAGTGAGTCTCTGGGTGCACAGCCGAACACTGAAGCTTTCTTT
TRBV9,TRBD1,TRBJ1-4,19,CASSHKATGGGEGKEKLFF,TGTGCCAGCAGTCATAAGGCGACAGGGGGCGGAGAGGGAAAAGAAAAACTGTTTTTT
TRBV7-2,.,TRBJ2-6,18,CASSLRGGAPSGANVLTF,TGTGCCAGCAGCTTAAGGGGCGGGGCTCCCTCTGGGGCCAACGTCCTGACTTTC
TRBV24-1,TRBD1,TRBJ2-3,17,CATSDSTGTASFGTQYF,TGTGCCACCAGTGACAGCACCGGGACAGCCTCGTTCGGTACGCAGTATTTT
TRBV5-8,.,TRBJ2-7,16,CASSQRQAGGIYEQYF,TGTGCCAGCAGCCAGCGCCAGGCAGGGGGGATCTACGAGCAGTACTTC
TRBV7-9,.,TRBJ1-6,15,CASSLRGIAGSPLHF,TGTGCCAGCAGCTTAAGGGGTATCGCTGGTTCACCCCTCCACTTT
TRBV19,TRBD1,TRBJ1-5,16,CASSIWQGAGNQPQHF,TGTGCCAGTAGTATTTGGCAGGGGGCAGGCAATCAGCCCCAGCATTTT
TRBV27,TRBD1,TRBJ1-1,14,CASSLDRGNTEAFF,TGTGCCAGCAGTTTGGACAGGGGGAACACTGAAGCTTTCTTT
TRBV6-5,.,TRBJ1-2,12,CASSSWMGGYTF,TGTGCCAGCAGTTCCTGGATGGGGGGCTACACCTTC
TRBV4-2,.,TRBJ2-3,15,CASSPLGTLTDTQYF,TGTGCCAGCAGCCCCCTAGGGACTCTCACAGATACGCAGTATTTT
TRBV9,TRBD1,TRBJ1-6,14,CASSVRTGSSPLHF,TGTGCCAGCAGCGTGAGGACAGGGAGTTCACCCCTCCACTTT
TRBV27,.,TRBJ2-2,16,CASTSLTASNTGELFF,TGTGCCAGCACTTCTCTGACAGCAAGTAACACCGGGGAGCTGTTTTTT
TRBV18,TRBD2,TRBJ2-2,17,CASSSSIAGRNTGELFF,TGTGCCAGCTCATCAAGTATAGCGGGGAGAAACACCGGGGAGCTGTTTTTT